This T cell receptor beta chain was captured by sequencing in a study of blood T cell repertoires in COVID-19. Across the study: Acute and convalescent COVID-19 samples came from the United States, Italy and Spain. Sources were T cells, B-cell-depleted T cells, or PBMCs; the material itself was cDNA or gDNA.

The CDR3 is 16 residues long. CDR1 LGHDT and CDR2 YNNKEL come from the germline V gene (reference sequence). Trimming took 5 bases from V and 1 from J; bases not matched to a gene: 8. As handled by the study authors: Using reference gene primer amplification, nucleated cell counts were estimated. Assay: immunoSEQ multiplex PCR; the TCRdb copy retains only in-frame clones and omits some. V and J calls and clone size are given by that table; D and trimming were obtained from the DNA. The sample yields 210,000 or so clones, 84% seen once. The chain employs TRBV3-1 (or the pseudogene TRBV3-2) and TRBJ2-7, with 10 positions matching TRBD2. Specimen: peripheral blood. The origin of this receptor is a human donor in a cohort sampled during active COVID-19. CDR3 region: CASSSTSGTRSYEQYF. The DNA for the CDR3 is TGTGCCAGCAGCTCCACTAGCGGGACTCGTTCCTACGAGCAGTACTTC.